This TCR beta chain was sequenced for a study of beta chain features in type 1 diabetes. The study's findings and limits: Insertion counts at VDJ junctions were lower in type 1 diabetes patients, who also showed more deletions there.

The isolated RNA, all of it, was reverse transcribed, so expressed TCRB transcripts were what got sequenced. The read count averaged approximately 3.5 million across naive, central memory and regulatory T cell samples. Profiling relied on immunoSEQ multiplex PCR, and the TCRdb table lists in-frame clones only, not all of them. Altogether roughly 610,000 clones are present, about 14% being singletons, with the ten largest covering approximately 0.093%. V was pared by 7 bases and J by 0 bases, with 4 bases of the junction left unmatched. CDR3 size: 14 residues. Looked up from germline, CDR1 is MNHEY and CDR2 is SVGAGI. This clone turned up a few times. The antigen remains undetermined.

The specimen sequenced was naive CD4+ T cells from blood. The genes are TRBV6-5 and TRBJ2-3; 7 positions match TRBD2. The TCR sequence derives from a man aged 18-30 years in good health. The CDR3 nucleotides are TGTGCCAGCAAGCCGGGAGGAAGCACAGATACGCAGTATTTT. Its translation: CASKPGGSTDTQYF.